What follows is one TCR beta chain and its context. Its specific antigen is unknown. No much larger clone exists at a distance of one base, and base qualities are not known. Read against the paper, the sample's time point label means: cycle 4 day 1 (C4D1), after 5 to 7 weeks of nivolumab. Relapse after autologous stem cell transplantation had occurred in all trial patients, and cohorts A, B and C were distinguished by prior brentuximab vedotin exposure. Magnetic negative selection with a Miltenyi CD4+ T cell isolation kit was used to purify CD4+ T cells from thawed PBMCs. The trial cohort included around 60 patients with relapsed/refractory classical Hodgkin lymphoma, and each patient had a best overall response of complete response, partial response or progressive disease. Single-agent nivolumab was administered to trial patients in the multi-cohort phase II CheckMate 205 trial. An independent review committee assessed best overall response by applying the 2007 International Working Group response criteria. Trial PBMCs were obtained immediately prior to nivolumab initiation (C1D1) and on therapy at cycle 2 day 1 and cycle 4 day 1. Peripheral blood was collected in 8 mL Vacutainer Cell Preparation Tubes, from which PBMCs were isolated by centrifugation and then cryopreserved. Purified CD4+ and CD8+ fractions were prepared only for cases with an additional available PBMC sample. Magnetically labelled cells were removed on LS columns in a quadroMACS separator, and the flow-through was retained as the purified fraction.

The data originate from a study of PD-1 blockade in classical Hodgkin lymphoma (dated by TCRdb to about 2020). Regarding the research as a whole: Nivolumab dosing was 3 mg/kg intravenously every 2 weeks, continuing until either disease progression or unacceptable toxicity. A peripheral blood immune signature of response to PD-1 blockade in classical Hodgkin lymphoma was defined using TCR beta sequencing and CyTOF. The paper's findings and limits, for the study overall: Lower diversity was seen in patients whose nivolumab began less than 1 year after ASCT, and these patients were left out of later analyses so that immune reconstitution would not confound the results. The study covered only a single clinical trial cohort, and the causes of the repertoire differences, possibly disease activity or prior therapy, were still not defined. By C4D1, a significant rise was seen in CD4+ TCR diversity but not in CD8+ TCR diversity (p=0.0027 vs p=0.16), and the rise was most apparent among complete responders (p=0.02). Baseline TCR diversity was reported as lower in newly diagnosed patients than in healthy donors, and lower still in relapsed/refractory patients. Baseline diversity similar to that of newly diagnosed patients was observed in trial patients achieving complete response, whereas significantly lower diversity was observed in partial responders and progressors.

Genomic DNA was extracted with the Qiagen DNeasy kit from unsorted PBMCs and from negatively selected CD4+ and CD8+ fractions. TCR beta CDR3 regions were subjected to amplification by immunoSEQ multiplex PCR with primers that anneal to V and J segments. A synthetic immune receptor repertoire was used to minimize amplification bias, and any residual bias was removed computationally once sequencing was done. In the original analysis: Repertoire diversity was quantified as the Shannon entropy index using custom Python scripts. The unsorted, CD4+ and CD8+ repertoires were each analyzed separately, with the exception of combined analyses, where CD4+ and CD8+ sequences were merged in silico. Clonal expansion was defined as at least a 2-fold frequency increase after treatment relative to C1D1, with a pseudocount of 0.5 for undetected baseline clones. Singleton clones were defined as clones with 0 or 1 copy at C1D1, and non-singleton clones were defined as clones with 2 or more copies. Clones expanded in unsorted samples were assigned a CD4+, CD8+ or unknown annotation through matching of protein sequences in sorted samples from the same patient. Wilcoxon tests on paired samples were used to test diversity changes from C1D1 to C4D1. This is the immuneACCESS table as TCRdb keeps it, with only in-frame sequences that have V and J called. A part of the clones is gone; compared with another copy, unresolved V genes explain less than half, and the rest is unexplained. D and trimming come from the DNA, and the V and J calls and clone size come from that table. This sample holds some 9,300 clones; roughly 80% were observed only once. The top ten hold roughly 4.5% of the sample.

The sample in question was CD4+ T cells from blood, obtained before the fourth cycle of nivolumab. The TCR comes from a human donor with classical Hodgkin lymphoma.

The DNA sequence follows: TGTGCCAGCACCTTGGTCGGGGGGACAGGGGTCGAGCAGTACTTC. It translates as CASTLVGGTGVEQYF. The rearrangement joined TRBV7-9 to TRBJ2-7, and TRBD1 matches 10 of the central bases. Germline trimming amounts to 7 bases on V and 6 bases on J, with 12 as the count of junction bases outside the gene matches. Measured from the cysteine to the phenylalanine, the CDR3 is 15 residues long. Just CDR3 DNA is preserved here, 45 bases in frame from base 1. CDR1 SEHNR and CDR2 FQNEAQ were looked up in the germline V gene (reference sequence).